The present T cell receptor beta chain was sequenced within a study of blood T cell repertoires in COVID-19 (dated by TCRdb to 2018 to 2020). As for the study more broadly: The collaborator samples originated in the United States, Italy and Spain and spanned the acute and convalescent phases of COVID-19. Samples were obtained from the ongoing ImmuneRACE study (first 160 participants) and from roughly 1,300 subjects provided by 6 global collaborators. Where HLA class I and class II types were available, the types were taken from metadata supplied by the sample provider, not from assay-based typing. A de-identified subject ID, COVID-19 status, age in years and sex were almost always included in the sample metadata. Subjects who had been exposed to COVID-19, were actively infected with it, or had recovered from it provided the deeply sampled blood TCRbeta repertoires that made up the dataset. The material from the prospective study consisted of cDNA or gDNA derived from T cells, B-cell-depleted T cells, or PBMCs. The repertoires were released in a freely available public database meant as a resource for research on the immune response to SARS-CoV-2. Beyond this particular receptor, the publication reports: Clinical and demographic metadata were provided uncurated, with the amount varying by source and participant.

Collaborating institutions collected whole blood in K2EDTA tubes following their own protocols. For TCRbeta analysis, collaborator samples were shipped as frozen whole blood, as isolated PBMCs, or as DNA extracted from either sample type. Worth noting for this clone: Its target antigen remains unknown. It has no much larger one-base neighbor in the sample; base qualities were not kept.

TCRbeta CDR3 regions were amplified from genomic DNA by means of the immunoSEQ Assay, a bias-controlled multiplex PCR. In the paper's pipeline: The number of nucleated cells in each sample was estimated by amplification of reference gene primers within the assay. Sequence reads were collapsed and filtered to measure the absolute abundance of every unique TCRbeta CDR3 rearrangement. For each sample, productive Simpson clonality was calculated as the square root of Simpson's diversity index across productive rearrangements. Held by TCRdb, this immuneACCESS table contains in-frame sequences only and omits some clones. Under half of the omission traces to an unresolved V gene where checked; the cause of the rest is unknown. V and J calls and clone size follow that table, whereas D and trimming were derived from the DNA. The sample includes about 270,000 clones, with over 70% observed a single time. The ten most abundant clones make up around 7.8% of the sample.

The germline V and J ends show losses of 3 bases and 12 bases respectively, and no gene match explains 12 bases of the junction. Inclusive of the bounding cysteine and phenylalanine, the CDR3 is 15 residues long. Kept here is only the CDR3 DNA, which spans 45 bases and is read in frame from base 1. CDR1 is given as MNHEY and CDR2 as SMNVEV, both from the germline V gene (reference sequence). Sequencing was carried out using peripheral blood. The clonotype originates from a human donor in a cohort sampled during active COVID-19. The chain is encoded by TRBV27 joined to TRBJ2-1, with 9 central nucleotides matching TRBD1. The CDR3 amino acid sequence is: CASSLTGTGLLVQFF. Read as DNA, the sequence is TGTGCCAGCAGTTTGACCGGGACAGGGCTGCTGGTGCAGTTCTTC.